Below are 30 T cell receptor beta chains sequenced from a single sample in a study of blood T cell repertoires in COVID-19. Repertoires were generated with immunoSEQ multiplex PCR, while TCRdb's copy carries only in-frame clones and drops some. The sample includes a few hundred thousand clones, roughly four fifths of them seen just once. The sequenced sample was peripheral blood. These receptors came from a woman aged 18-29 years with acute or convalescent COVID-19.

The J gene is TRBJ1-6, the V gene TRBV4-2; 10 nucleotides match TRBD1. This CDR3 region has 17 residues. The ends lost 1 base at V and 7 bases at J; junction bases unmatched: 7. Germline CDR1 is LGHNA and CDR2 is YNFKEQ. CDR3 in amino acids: CASSQAPPGQGNSPLHF. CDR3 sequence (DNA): TGTGCCAGCAGCCAAGCGCCCCCGGGACAGGGGAATTCACCCCTCCACTTT.

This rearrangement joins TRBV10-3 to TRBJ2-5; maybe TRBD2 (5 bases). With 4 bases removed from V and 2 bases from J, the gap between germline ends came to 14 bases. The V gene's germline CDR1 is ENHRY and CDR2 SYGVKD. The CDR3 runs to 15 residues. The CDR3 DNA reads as TGTGCCATCAGTGGCAGCGGAGACTTACAAGAGACCCAGTACTTC. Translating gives CAISGSGDLQETQYF.

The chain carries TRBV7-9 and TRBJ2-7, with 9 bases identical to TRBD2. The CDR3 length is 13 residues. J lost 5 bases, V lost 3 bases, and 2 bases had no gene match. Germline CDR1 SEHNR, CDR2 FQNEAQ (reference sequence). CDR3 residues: CASSLREGNEQYF. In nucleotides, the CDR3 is TGTGCCAGCAGCTTGCGGGAGGGTAACGAGCAGTACTTC.

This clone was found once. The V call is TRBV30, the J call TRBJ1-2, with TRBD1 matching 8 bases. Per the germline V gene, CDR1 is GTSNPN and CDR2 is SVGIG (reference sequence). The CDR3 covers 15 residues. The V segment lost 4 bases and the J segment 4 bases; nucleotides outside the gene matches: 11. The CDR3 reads CAWNRGKQMSYGYTF. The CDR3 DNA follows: TGTGCCTGGAACAGGGGGAAGCAGATGAGCTATGGCTACACCTTC.

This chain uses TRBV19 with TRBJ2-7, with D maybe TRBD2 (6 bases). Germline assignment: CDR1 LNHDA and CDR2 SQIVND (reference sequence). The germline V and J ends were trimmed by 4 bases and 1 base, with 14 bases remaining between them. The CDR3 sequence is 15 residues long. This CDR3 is CASSTQTGLSYEQYF. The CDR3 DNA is TGTGCCAGTAGTACGCAGACGGGACTTTCCTACGAGCAGTACTTC.

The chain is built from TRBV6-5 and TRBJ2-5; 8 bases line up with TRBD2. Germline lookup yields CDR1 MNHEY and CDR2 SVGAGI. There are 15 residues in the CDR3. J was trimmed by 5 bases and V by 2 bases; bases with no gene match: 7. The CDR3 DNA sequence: TGTGCCAGCAGTTACGGGCGGGAGGCCCGGGAGACCCAGTACTTC. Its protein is CASSYGREARETQYF.

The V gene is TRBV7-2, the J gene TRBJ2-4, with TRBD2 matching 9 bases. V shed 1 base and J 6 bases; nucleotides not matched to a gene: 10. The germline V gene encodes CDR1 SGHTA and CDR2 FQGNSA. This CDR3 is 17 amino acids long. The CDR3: CASSLVNAGGPGNIQYF. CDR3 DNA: TGTGCCAGCAGCTTAGTTAACGCGGGAGGGCCGGGAAACATTCAGTACTTC.

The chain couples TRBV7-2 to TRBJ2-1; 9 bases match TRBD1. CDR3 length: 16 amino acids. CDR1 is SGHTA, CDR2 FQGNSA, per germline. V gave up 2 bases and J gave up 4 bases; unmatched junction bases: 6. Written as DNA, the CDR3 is TGTGCCAGCAGCTTAACGGGGACAGGGAATTACAATGAGCAGTTCTTC. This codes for CASSLTGTGNYNEQFF. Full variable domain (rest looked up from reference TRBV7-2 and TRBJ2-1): GAGVSQSPSNKVTEKGKDVELRCDPISGHTALYWYRQSLGQGLEFLIYFQGNSAPDKSGLPSDRFSAERTGGSVSTLTIQRTQQEDSAVYLCASSLTGTGNYNEQFFGPGTRLTVL.

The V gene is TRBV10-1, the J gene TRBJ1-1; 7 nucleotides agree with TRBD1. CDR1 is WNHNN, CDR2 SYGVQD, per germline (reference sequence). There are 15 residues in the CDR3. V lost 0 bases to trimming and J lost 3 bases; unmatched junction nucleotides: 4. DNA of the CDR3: TGCGCCAGCAGTGAGTCTGCAGACAGGGACACTGAAGCTTTCTTT. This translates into CASSESADRDTEAFF.

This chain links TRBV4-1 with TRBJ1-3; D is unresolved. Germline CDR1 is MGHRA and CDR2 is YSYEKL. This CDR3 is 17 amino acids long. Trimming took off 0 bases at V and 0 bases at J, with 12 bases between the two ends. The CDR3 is CASSQDTREYSGNTIYF. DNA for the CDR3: TGCGCCAGCAGCCAAGATACCCGAGAATACTCTGGAAACACCATATATTTT.

Written as DNA, the CDR3 is TGTGCCAGCAGCGCCGGGACTAGCGGTTACGAGCAGTACTTC. Amino acids: CASSAGTSGYEQYF. This chain joins TRBV9 and TRBJ2-7, with 11 bases aligning to TRBD2. Germline values: CDR1 SGDLS, CDR2 YYNGEE. V dropped 3 bases and J dropped 4; count of bases not matched to a gene: 3. The CDR3 is made up of 14 amino acids.

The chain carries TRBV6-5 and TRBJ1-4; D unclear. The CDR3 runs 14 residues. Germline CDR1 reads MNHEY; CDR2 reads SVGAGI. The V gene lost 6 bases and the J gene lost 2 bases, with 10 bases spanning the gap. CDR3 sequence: CASSHYSTNEKLFF. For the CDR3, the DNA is TGTGCCAGCAGCCACTATTCGACTAATGAAAAACTGTTTTTT.

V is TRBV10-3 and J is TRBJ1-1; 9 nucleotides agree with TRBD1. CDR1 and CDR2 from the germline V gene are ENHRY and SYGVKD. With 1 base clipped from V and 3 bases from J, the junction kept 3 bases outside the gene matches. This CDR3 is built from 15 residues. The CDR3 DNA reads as TGTGCCATCAGTGAGTGGGGACAGGGATACACTGAAGCTTTCTTT. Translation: CAISEWGQGYTEAFF.

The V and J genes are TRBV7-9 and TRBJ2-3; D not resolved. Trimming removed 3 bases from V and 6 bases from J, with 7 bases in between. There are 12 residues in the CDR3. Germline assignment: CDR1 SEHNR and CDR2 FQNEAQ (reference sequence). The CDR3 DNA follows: TGTGCCAGCAGCTTTGCGTGGGATACGCAGTATTTT. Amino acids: CASSFAWDTQYF.

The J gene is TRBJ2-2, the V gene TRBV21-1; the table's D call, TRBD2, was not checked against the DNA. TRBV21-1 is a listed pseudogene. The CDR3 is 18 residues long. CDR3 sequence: CASSKADGARTNTGELFF. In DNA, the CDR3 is TGTGCCAGCAGCAAAGCCGACGGAGCCCGGACTAACACCGGGGAGCTGTTTTTT.

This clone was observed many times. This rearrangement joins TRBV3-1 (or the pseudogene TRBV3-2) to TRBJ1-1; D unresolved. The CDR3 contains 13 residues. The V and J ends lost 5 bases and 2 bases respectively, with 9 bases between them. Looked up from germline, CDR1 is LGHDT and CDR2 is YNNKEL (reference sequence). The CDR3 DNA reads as TGTGCCAGCAGCTATTCAGGTAACACTGAAGCTTTCTTT. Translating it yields CASSYSGNTEAFF.

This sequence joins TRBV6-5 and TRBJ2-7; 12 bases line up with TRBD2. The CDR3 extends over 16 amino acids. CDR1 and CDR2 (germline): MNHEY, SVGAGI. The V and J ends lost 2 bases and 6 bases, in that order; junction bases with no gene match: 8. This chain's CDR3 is CASSYLAVLAGGEQYF. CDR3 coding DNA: TGTGCCAGCAGTTACCTTGCGGTACTAGCGGGAGGCGAGCAGTACTTC.

CDR3 loop: CASSPRTGKNIQYF. In nucleotides, the CDR3 is TGTGCCAGCAGCCCACGGACAGGGAAAAACATTCAGTACTTC. The rearrangement joins TRBV5-8 to TRBJ2-4; 8 nucleotides agree with TRBD1. In germline, CDR1 is SGHTS, CDR2 YDEGEE. This CDR3 comprises 14 residues. V shed 4 bases, J shed 4 bases, and the junction held 4 bases outside the gene matches.

CDR3 bases: TGTGCCAGCAGTTTAGTGGGGACAGGCGGAGGCTACACCTTC. It translates to CASSLVGTGGGYTF. The chain carries TRBV28 and TRBJ1-2; 8 positions agree with TRBD1. V lost 2 bases to trimming and J lost 8 bases; unmatched junction nucleotides: 7. The CDR3 consists of 14 residues. Germline-derived CDR1 and CDR2 are MDHEN and SYDVKM.

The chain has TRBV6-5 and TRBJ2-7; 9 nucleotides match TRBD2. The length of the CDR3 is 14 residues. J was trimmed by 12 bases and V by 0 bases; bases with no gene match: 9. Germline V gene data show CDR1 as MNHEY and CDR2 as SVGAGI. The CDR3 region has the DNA TGTGCCAGCAGTTACTCAGTGGTAGCGGGAGCAGTGTACTTC. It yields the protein CASSYSVVAGAVYF.

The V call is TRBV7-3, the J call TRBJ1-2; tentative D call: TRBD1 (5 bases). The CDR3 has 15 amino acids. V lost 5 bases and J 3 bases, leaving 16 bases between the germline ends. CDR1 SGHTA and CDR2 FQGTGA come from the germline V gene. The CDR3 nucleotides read TGTGCCAGCAGCCCCTCTCATAGGGGCGACTATGGCTACACCTTC. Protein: CASSPSHRGDYGYTF.

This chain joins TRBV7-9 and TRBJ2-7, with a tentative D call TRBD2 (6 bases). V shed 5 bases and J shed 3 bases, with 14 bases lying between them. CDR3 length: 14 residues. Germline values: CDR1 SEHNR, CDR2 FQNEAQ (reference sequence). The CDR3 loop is CASSRKGLDYEQYF. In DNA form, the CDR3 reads TGTGCCAGCAGCCGCAAGGGACTGGACTACGAGCAGTACTTC.

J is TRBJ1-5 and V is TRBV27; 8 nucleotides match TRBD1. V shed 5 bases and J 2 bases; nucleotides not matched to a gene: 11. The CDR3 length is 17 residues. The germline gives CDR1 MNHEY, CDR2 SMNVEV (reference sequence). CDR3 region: CASSLTGDVGGNQPQHF. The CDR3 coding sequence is TGTGCCAGCAGTCTGACAGGGGACGTAGGAGGCAATCAGCCCCAGCATTTT.

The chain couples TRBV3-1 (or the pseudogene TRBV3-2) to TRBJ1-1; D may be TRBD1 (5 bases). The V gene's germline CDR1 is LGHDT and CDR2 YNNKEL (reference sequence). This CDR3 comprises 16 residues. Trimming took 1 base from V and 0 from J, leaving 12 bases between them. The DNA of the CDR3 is TGTGCCAGCAGCCAAGGTGGGGGGAGCATGAACACTGAAGCTTTCTTT. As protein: CASSQGGGSMNTEAFF.

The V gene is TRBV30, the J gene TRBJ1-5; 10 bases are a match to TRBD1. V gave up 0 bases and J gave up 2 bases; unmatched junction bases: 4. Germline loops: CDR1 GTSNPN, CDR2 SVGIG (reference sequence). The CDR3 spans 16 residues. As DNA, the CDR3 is TGTGCCTGGAGTGTATCTGGGACAGGGGGCAATCAGCCCCAGCATTTT. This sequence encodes CAWSVSGTGGNQPQHF.

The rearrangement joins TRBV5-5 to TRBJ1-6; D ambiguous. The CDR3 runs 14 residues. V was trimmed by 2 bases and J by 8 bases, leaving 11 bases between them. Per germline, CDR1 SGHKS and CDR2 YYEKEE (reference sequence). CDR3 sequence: CASSLLLLHSPLHF. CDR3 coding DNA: TGTGCCAGCAGCTTATTACTTCTCCATTCACCCCTCCACTTT.

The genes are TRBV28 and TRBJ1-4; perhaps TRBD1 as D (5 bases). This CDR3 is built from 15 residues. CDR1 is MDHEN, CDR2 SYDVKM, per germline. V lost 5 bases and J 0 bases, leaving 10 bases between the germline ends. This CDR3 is CASSPGGATNEKLFF. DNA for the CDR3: TGTGCCAGCAGTCCGGGGGGGGCAACTAATGAAAAACTGTTTTTT.

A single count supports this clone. In nucleotides, the CDR3 is TGTGCCAGTAGTATACTTTCTAGCGGGAGTATCTCCTACAATGAGCAGTTCTTC. Its translation: CASSILSSGSISYNEQFF. This rearrangement joins TRBV19 to TRBJ2-1; 10 positions match TRBD2. CDR1 and CDR2 (germline): LNHDA, SQIVND (reference sequence). Unmatched junction bases numbered 7, after V lost 2 bases and J lost 0 bases. The CDR3 is 18 amino acids.

The CDR3 loop reads CASSLVGTAYEQYF. The CDR3 DNA is TGTGCCAGCAGCTTAGTCGGGACAGCTTACGAGCAGTACTTC. The chain has TRBV7-2 and TRBJ2-7, with 7 bases lining up with TRBD1. Unmatched junction bases numbered 4, after V lost 1 base and J lost 4 bases. Germline V lookup: CDR1 SGHTA, CDR2 FQGNSA. The CDR3 has 14 residues.

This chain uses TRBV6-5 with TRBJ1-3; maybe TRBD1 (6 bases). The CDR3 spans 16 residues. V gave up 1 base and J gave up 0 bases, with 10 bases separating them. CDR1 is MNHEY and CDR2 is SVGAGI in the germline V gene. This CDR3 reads CASSYYRDTSGNTIYF. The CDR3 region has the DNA TGTGCCAGCAGTTACTACCGGGACACCTCTGGAAACACCATATATTTT.